This T cell receptor beta chain was sequenced in a study of cytomegalovirus exposure and HLA in healthy donors. Overall study results and limits: The investigators catalogued 150 or so TCR beta chains as cytomegalovirus-associated.

CDR1 and CDR2 (germline): SGHAT, FQDESV (reference sequence). V dropped 3 bases and J dropped 7; count of bases not matched to a gene: 6. The CDR3 totals 15 residues. About this clone: The antigen is not known.

PCR primers comprised 60 Vbeta and 13 Jbeta primers. Repertoires were generated with immunoSEQ multiplex PCR, while TCRdb's copy carries only in-frame clones and drops some. The data hold approximately 68,000 clones, with approximately 72% observed a single time. Sequencing was done on a sample of PBMCs. The source is a woman younger than 45 in good health and CMV-seropositive. This chain joins TRBV11-1 and TRBJ2-1; 10 bases are shared with TRBD2. CDR3 sequence reads: CASSFRTSGWNEQFF. The CDR3 nucleotides read TGTGCCAGCAGCTTCAGGACTAGCGGCTGGAATGAGCAGTTCTTC.